This TCR beta chain appears in the sequencing data of a study of blood T cell repertoires in COVID-19. Looking at the study overall: The samples span acute and convalescent COVID-19 from the United States, Italy and Spain.

This table comes from immunoSEQ multiplex PCR, and its TCRdb copy is limited to in-frame clones, with some not included. Among approximately 150,000 clones listed, 85% to 90% were seen once. This clone was detected once. Sequencing input: peripheral blood. The receptor's source is a woman aged 55-70 years with acute or convalescent COVID-19.

The CDR3 sequence is CASSQERQANYGYTF. The CDR3 DNA reads as TGCGCCAGCAGCCAAGAAAGACAGGCTAACTATGGCTACACCTTC. The gene calls are TRBV4-3 and TRBJ1-2; maybe TRBD1 (6 bases). Germline assignment: CDR1 LGHNA and CDR2 YSLEER. This CDR3 is 15 amino acids long. V lost 0 bases to trimming and J lost 0 bases, with 8 bases between them.